The next 28 T cell receptor beta chains were all read from a single sample in a study of blood T cells in healthy people across ages. PCR was performed a second time for about 6 to 12 cycles using a sample-barcoded 5' primer and a J-beta primer mix. TCRdb recomputed calls from the 5' RACE reads with MiXCR, one row per CDR3 protein. Here the sample spans 730,000 or so distinct CDR3 sequences, 40% to 45% being singletons. The material sequenced was blood. The origin of the receptors is a man older than 75 in good health.

The gene calls are TRBV4-2 and TRBJ2-1; 8 nucleotides agree with TRBD2. Trimming took 0 bases from V and 8 from J; bases not matched to a gene: 6. The CDR3 is made up of 15 amino acids. Germline V gives CDR1 LGHNA, CDR2 YNFKEQ. The CDR3 sequence is CASSQDRGGTYEQFF. CDR3 DNA: TGTGCCAGCAGCCAAGATCGCGGGGGGACGTATGAGCAGTTCTTC.

This clonotype was observed a single time. The junction departs from germline at one end; a sequencing error may be responsible. The chain recombines TRBV7-2 with TRBJ2-5; D is perhaps TRBD1 (5 bases). Germline V lookup: CDR1 SGHTA, CDR2 FQGNSA. The CDR3 totals 15 residues. CDR3: CASSLGGRAEEAQYF. CDR3 in DNA: TGTGCCAGCAGCTTAGGGGGCAGGGCTGAAGAGGCCCAGTACTTC.

The chain couples TRBV18 to TRBJ2-7; TRBD1 might be the D (6 bases). Germline V lookup: CDR1 KGHSH, CDR2 LQKENI. CDR3 length: 16 residues. V was cut by 4 bases and J by 10 bases, with 26 bases left in between. The CDR3 DNA reads as TGTGCCAGCTCACAAGCACAGGGAGAGGGCGAAGAGGCCCAGTACTTC. Its translation: CASSQAQGEGEEAQYF.

V and J are TRBV29-1 and TRBJ2-7; 7 bases align to TRBD2. The closer fit of TRBJ2-5 to the DNA end suggests the J call may be wrong. Germline V CDR1 and CDR2: SQVTM, ANQGSEA. This CDR3 comprises 12 residues. The CDR3 loop is CSVGAGVETQYF. CDR3 coding DNA: TGCAGCGTTGGTGCGGGGGTGGAGACCCAGTACTTC.

This chain joins TRBV5-1 and TRBJ1-5; 7 nucleotides agree with TRBD1. Germline V gene data show CDR1 as SGHRS and CDR2 as YFSETQ. Trimming removed 1 base from V and 6 bases from J; junction bases left unmatched: 7. CDR3 length: 15 amino acids. The CDR3 region is CASSLQGESGQPQHF. CDR3 nucleotides: TGCGCCAGCAGCTTGCAGGGGGAGTCGGGTCAGCCCCAGCATTTT.

The rearrangement links TRBV28 to TRBJ1-5; TRBD1 agrees at 8 bases. Germline lookup yields CDR1 MDHEN and CDR2 SYDVKM. After removal of 8 bases from V and 2 bases from J, the junction contained 8 bases not matched to a gene. The CDR3 runs to 15 residues. The CDR3 DNA sequence: TGTGCCAGCCGCGCGGACAGGGAGGGCAATCAGCCCCAGCATTTT. Its protein is CASRADREGNQPQHF.

The DNA for the CDR3 is TGTGCCAGCAGTGCGCGGCCCGCAAACTATGGCTACACCTTC. Translation gives CASSARPANYGYTF. V is TRBV2 and J is TRBJ1-2, with D hard to call. Per germline, CDR1 SNHLY and CDR2 FYNNEI. This CDR3 has 14 residues. Trimming pared 4 bases from V and 2 bases from J, leaving 11 bases between.

This clonotype occurred a few times. The V and J genes are TRBV7-9 and TRBJ2-1; TRBD2 is a possible D gene (5 bases). V lost 5 bases and J 0 bases, leaving 11 bases between the germline ends. Germline CDR1 SEHNR, CDR2 FQNEAQ (reference sequence). CDR3 size: 15 residues. CDR3 DNA: TGTGCCAGCAGCCAGCGGAGGAGCTCCTACAATGAGCAGTTCTTC. As protein: CASSQRRSSYNEQFF.

A few counts support this clonotype. V is TRBV20-1 and J is TRBJ1-1, with TRBD1 as a possible D gene (5 bases). CDR3 size: 15 residues. Trimming took 0 bases from V and 7 from J, leaving 18 bases between them. Looked up from germline, CDR1 is DFQATT and CDR2 is SNEGSKA (reference sequence). CDR3 DNA sequence: TGCAGTGCTAGAGATTTCAGCAGGGTGGGCCGTGAAGCTTTCTTT. Translation gives CSARDFSRVGREAFF.

This chain joins TRBV3-1 and TRBJ1-1, with TRBD1 matching over 10 bases. This CDR3 is 16 amino acids long. CDR1 and CDR2 from the germline V gene are LGHDT and YNNKEL (reference sequence). Losses at the gene ends were 4 bases for V and 4 bases for J; bases not matched to a gene: 9. The DNA for the CDR3 is TGTGCCAGCAGCCCGCGGGACAGGGGCAGAACCACTGAAGCTTTCTTT. Translated: CASSPRDRGRTTEAFF.

J is TRBJ1-2 and V is TRBV3-1; no firm D call. The CDR3 totals 14 residues. The germline V gene encodes CDR1 LGHDT and CDR2 YNNKEL (reference sequence). The ends were cut back, 4 bases at V and 4 bases at J, with 13 bases in the middle. The CDR3 nucleotides read TGTGCCAGCAGCCCGCATCCCTACTCCTATGGCTACACCTTC. Residues: CASSPHPYSYGYTF.

This clonotype has only a few counts. This may be a read error, as it is one base from a much larger clone. The chain links TRBV9 to TRBJ2-1; D ambiguous. The length of the CDR3 is 17 residues. The germline CDR1 and CDR2 sequences are SGDLS and YYNGEE. The CDR3 sequence is CASSPLVVGFSHNEQFF. The CDR3 bases are TGTGCCAGCAGCCCCCTTGTAGTCGGGTTCTCCCACAATGAGCAGTTCTTC.

This chain joins TRBV5-1 and TRBJ1-5, with a possible D match to TRBD1 (6 bases). The CDR3 has 17 amino acids. Trimming shortened V by 0 bases and J by 0 bases, and 13 bases separated the two germline ends. CDR1 and CDR2 (germline): SGHRS, YFSETQ. In DNA form, the CDR3 reads TGCGCCAGCAGCTTGGATGGACAGCCCAATAGCAATCAGCCCCAGCATTTT. It encodes CASSLDGQPNSNQPQHF. The full variable domain, its missing parts supplied by reference TRBV5-1 and TRBJ1-5, is KAGVTQTPRYLIKTRGQQVTLSCSPISGHRSVSWYQQTPGQGLQFLFEYFSETQRNKGNFPGRFSGRQFSNSRSEMNVSTLELGDSALYLCASSLDGQPNSNQPQHFGDGTRLSIL.

The CDR3 sequence: CASSEAWGTIPGGPSNEQYF. DNA for the CDR3: TGTGCCAGCAGTGAAGCCTGGGGGACAATTCCGGGGGGGCCTAGTAATGAGCAGTACTTC. The V gene is TRBV2, the J gene TRBJ2-5; the match to TRBD2 covers 8 bases. V lost 0 bases, J lost 11 bases, and 26 bases stayed unmatched. Per the germline V gene, CDR1 is SNHLY and CDR2 is FYNNEI. This CDR3 is built from 20 residues.

The genes are TRBV7-9 and TRBJ1-4; D may be TRBD1 (6 bases). Trimming stripped 3 bases from V and 4 bases from J, with 18 bases between. This CDR3 has 17 amino acids. CDR1 and CDR2 (germline): SEHNR, FQNEAQ (reference sequence). CDR3 protein: CASSLTYREGRNEKLFF. The CDR3 bases are TGTGCCAGCAGCTTGACTTACAGGGAGGGCCGTAATGAAAAACTGTTTTTT.

In the case of this clonotype: Just one base apart from a much larger clone, this may be a read error. The chain employs TRBV4-3 and TRBJ2-7; D possibly corresponds to TRBD1 (5 bases). CDR3 length: 16 amino acids. Germline loops: CDR1 LGHNA, CDR2 YSLEER. The germline V and J ends were trimmed by 1 base and 3 bases, with 16 bases remaining between them. The CDR3 spells CASSQALSRVVYEQYF. The CDR3 bases are TGCGCCAGCAGCCAAGCACTAAGCAGGGTGGTCTACGAGCAGTACTTC.

This clonotype was seen many times. The chain has TRBV2 and TRBJ1-2; the match to TRBD1 covers 8 bases. V was pared by 7 bases and J by 6 bases, with 10 bases of the junction left unmatched. The V gene's germline CDR1 is SNHLY and CDR2 FYNNEI. This CDR3 region has 14 residues. The CDR3 protein is CASTLKPTGDGYTF. The CDR3 nucleotides read TGTGCCAGCACCCTTAAACCGACAGGGGATGGCTACACCTTC. The full variable domain, in which reference TRBV2 and TRBJ1-2 provide the parts outside the CDR3, is EPEVTQTPSHQVTQMGQEVILRCVPISNHLYFYWYRQILGQKVEFLVSFYNNEISEKSEIFDDQFSVERPDGSNFTLKIRSTKLEDSAMYFCASTLKPTGDGYTFGSGTRLTVV.

The V gene is TRBV7-2, the J gene TRBJ2-2; possibly TRBD1 for D (5 bases). This CDR3 comprises 15 residues. Trimming cost V 5 bases and J 2 bases, with 12 bases left between them. CDR1 SGHTA and CDR2 FQGNSA come from the germline V gene. The CDR3, as DNA: TGTGCCAGCAGCCCGCGGACAATTAACACCGGGGAGCTGTTTTTT. This gives the protein CASSPRTINTGELFF.

The chain couples TRBV4-3 to TRBJ2-5; 12 bases agree with TRBD2. The CDR3 loop spans 19 amino acids. Trimming removed 0 bases from V and 5 bases from J; junction bases left unmatched: 13. Germline V lookup: CDR1 LGHNA, CDR2 YSLEER. The CDR3 sequence is CASSQDFPSGGAFPETQYF. For the CDR3, the DNA is TGCGCCAGCAGCCAAGATTTTCCTAGCGGGGGGGCCTTTCCGGAGACCCAGTACTTC.

CDR3 sequence (DNA): TGTGCCAGCAGTTTAAGTAGTAGCGGAACCACAGATACGCAGTATTTT. This gives the protein CASSLSSSGTTDTQYF. The rearrangement links TRBV12-3 or TRBV12-4 to TRBJ2-3; D may be TRBD2 (6 bases). V dropped 2 bases and J dropped 2 bases, with 14 bases sitting between them. This CDR3 spans 16 amino acids.

The CDR3 reads CASRRALEGSQPQHF. CDR3 DNA sequence: TGTGCCAGCAGGAGAGCCCTCGAGGGAAGCCAGCCCCAGCATTTT. The chain has TRBV6-1 and TRBJ1-5; D is unclear. Trimming shortened V by 6 bases and J by 7 bases, and 19 bases separated the two germline ends. The CDR3 runs to 15 residues. Germline V gene lookup returns CDR1 MNHNS and CDR2 SASEGT.

The V gene is TRBV5-1, the J gene TRBJ2-7; D is perhaps TRBD1 or TRBD2 (5 bases each). Germline V lookup: CDR1 SGHRS, CDR2 YFSETQ. V was shortened by 4 bases and J by 2 bases, with 13 bases between the two germline ends. CDR3 length: 14 amino acids. CDR3 residues: CASSVGLAPYEQYF. DNA of the CDR3: TGCGCCAGCAGCGTGGGGCTAGCCCCCTACGAGCAGTACTTC.

The chain employs TRBV7-2 and TRBJ2-2; TRBD1 agrees at 8 bases. J was trimmed by 9 bases and V by 5 bases; bases with no gene match: 8. CDR1 and CDR2 from the germline V gene are SGHTA and FQGNSA. There are 14 residues in the CDR3. Here the CDR3 reads CASSLGQGGRELFF. The DNA of the CDR3 is TGTGCCAGCAGCCTCGGACAGGGCGGTCGGGAGCTGTTTTTT. The variable domain in full, completed from reference TRBV7-2 and TRBJ2-2, reads GAGVSQSPSNKVTEKGKDVELRCDPISGHTALYWYRQSLGQGLEFLIYFQGNSAPDKSGLPSDRFSAERTGGSVSTLTIQRTQQEDSAVYLCASSLGQGGRELFFGEGSRLTVL.

This clonotype turned up a few times. This chain connects TRBV6-5 to TRBJ1-4; D call uncertain. The CDR3 covers 15 residues. V shed 7 bases and J shed 5 bases, with 17 bases lying between them. The germline gives CDR1 MNHEY, CDR2 SVGAGI. As DNA, the CDR3 is TGTGCCAGCACCAAGGAGATAGGGAGGAATGAAAAACTGTTTTTT. It is translated as CASTKEIGRNEKLFF.

This CDR3 reads CASSLRGQGARDEQYF. In DNA form, the CDR3 reads TGTGCCAGCAGCTTAAGGGGACAGGGGGCGCGCGACGAGCAGTACTTC. This chain joins TRBV7-2 and TRBJ2-7; 12 bases agree with TRBD1. This CDR3 region has 16 residues. CDR1 is SGHTA, CDR2 FQGNSA, per germline. V lost 2 bases, J lost 5 bases, and 7 bases stayed unmatched.

This clonotype was detected ten times or more. The chain recombines TRBV7-2 with TRBJ2-3; D is ambiguous. This CDR3 has 12 residues. Germline CDR1 SGHTA, CDR2 FQGNSA. V shed 5 bases and J shed 2 bases, with 5 bases lying between them. CDR3 nucleotides: TGTGCCAGCAGCCCGTACACAGATACGCAGTATTTT. The encoded protein is CASSPYTDTQYF. Drawing the rest from reference TRBV7-2 and TRBJ2-3, the complete variable domain is GAGVSQSPSNKVTEKGKDVELRCDPISGHTALYWYRQSLGQGLEFLIYFQGNSAPDKSGLPSDRFSAERTGGSVSTLTIQRTQQEDSAVYLCASSPYTDTQYFGPGTRLTVL.

This sequence joins TRBV20-1 and TRBJ2-1, with 9 bases aligning to TRBD2. There are 15 residues in the CDR3. CDR1 and CDR2 from the germline V gene are DFQATT and SNEGSKA (reference sequence). After removal of 3 bases from V and 2 bases from J, the junction contained 5 bases not matched to a gene. CDR3 DNA sequence: TGCAGTGCTAGTACGCGGGGGGGCCCCTACAATGAGCAGTTCTTC. Protein: CSASTRGGPYNEQFF.

V is TRBV3-1 and J is TRBJ1-2; 11 nucleotides match TRBD1. The length of the CDR3 is 15 residues. CDR1 and CDR2 (germline): LGHDT, YNNKEL (reference sequence). The junction had 3 bases not matched to a gene; V was cut back by 2 bases and J by 4 bases. In DNA, the CDR3 is TGTGCCAGCAGCCAAAGGACAGGGGGCCTCTATGGCTACACCTTC. Translating it yields CASSQRTGGLYGYTF.